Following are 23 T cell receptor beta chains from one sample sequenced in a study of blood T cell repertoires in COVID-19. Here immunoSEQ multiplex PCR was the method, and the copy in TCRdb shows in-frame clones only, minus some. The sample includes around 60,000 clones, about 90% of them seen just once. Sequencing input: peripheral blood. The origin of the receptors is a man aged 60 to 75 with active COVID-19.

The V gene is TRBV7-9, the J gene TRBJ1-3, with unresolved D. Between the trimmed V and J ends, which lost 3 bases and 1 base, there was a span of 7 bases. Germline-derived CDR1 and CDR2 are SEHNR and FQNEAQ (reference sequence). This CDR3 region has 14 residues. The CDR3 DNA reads TGTGCCAGCAGCTTCGGGGTATCTGGAAACACCATATATTTT. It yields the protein CASSFGVSGNTIYF.

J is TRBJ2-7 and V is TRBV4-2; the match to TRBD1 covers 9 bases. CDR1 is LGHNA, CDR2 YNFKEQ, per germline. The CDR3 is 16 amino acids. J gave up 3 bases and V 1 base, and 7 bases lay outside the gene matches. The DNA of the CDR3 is TGTGCCAGCAGCCAAGCCGGGACAGGGTCCCACTACGAGCAGTACTTC. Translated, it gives CASSQAGTGSHYEQYF.

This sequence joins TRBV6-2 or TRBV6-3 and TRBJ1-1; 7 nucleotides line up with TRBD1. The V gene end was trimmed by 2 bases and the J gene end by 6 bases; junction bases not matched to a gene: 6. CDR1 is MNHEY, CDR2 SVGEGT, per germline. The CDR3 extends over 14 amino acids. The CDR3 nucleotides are TGTGCCAGCAGTTACGGAGGGGGCAACGCTGAAGCTTTCTTT. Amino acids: CASSYGGGNAEAFF.

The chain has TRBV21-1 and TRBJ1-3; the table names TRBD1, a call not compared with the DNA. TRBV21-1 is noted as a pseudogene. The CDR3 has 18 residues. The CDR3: CASSKGVRDSSEGNTIYF. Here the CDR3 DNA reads TGTGCCAGCAGCAAAGGGGTCCGGGACAGTTCCGAGGGAAACACCATATATTTT.

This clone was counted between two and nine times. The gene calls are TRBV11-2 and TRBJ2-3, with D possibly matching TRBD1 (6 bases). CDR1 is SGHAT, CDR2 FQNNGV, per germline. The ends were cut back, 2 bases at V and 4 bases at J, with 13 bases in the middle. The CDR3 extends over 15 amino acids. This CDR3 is CASSLIQGPPDTQYF. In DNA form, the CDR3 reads TGTGCCAGCAGCTTAATCCAGGGGCCCCCAGATACGCAGTATTTT.

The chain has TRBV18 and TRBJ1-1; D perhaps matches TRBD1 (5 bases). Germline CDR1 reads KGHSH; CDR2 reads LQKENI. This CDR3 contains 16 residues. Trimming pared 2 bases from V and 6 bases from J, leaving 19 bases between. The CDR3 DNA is TGTGCCAGCTCACCAAGGCAGGGAAGGGGAGGCCCTGAAGCTTTCTTT. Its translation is CASSPRQGRGGPEAFF.

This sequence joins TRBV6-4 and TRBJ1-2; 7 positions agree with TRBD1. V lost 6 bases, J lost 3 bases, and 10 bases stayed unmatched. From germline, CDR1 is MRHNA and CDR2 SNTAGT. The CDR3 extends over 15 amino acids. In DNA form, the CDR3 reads TGTGCCAGCAGGACAGAGGGGGCTCCACACTATGGCTACACCTTC. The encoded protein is CASRTEGAPHYGYTF.

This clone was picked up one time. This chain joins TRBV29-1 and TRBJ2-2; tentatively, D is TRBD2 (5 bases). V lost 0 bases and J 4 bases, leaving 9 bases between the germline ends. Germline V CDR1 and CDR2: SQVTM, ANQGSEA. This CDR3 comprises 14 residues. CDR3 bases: TGCAGCGTTGAAGATCCGGGGATCACCGGGGAGCTGTTTTTT. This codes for CSVEDPGITGELFF.

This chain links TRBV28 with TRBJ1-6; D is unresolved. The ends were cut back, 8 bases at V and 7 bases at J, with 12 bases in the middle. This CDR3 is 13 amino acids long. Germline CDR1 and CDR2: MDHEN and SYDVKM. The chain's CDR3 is CASFSGENSPLHF. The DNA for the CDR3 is TGTGCCAGCTTCTCGGGAGAAAATTCACCCCTCCACTTT.

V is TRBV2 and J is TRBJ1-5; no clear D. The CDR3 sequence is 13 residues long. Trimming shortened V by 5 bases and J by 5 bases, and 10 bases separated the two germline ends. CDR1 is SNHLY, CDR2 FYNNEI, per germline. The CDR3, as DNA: TGTGCCAGCAGTCTCCGCGTCGATCAGCCCCAGCATTTT. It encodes CASSLRVDQPQHF.

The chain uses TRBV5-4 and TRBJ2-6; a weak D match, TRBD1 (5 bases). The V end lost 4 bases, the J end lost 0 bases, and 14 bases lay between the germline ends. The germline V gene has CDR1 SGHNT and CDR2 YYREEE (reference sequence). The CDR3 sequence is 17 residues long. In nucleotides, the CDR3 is TGTGCCAGCAGCCGCCAGGGCAGCACCTCTGGGGCCAACGTCCTGACTTTC. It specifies CASSRQGSTSGANVLTF.

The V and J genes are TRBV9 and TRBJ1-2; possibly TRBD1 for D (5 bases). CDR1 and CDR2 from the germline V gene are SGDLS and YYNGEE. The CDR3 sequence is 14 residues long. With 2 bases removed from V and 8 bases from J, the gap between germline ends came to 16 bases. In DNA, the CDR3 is TGTGCCAGCAGCGTTGGAAGTCCTCCAGGGGGCTACACCTTC. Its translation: CASSVGSPPGGYTF.

CDR3 sequence reads: CASSRQGGLNTEAFF. CDR3 nucleotides: TGTGCCAGCAGTCGGCAGGGAGGGCTGAACACTGAAGCTTTCTTT. V usage is TRBV13 and J usage is TRBJ1-1, with D possibly TRBD1 on 5 matching bases. Trimming pared 6 bases from V and 0 bases from J, leaving 14 bases between. This CDR3 spans 15 amino acids. The V gene's germline CDR1 is PRHDT and CDR2 FYEKMQ (reference sequence).

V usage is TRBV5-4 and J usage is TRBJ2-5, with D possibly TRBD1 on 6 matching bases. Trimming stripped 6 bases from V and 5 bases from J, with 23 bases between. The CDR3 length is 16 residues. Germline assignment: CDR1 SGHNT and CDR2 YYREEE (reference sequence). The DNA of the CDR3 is TGTGCCAGCACCCCGGTCGGTTCAGGGGCTTACGAGACCCAGTACTTC. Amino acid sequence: CASTPVGSGAYETQYF.

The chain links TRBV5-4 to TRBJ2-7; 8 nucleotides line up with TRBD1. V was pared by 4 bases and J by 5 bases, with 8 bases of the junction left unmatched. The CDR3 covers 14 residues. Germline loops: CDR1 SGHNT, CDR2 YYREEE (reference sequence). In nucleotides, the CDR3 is TGTGCCAGCAGCACAAACAGGGGGTCCAACGAGCAGTACTTC. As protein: CASSTNRGSNEQYF.

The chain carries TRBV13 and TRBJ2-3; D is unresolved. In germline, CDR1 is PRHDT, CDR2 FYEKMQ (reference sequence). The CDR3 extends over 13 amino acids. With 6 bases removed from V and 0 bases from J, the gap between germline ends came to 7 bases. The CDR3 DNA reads TGTGCCAGCAGGCACTCTAGCACAGATACGCAGTATTTT. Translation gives CASRHSSTDTQYF.

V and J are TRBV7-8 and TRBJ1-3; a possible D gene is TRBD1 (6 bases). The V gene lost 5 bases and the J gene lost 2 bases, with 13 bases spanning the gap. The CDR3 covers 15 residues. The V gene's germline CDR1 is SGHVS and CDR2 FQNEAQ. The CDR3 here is CASSQADRTGNTIYF. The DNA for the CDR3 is TGTGCCAGCAGCCAAGCCGACAGGACTGGAAACACCATATATTTT.

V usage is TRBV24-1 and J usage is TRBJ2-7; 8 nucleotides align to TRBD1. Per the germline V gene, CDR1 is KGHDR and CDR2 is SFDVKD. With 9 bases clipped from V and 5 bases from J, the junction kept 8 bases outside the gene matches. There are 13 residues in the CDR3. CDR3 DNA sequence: TGTGCCACCCAATACAGACAGGGGAACGAGCAGTACTTC. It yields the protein CATQYRQGNEQYF.

The CDR3 spells CASRRDLLAGGTDTQYF. The CDR3 DNA is TGTGCCAGCAGACGAGATCTTCTAGCGGGAGGCACAGATACGCAGTATTTT. This chain links TRBV21-1 with TRBJ2-3; TRBD2 reflects the table's D call only, with no check against the DNA. TRBV21-1 is a pseudogene. The CDR3 is 17 amino acids.

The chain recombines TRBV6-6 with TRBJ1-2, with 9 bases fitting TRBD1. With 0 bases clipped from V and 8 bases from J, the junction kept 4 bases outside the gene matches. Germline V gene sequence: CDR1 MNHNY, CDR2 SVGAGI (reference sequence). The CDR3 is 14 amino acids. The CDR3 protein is CASSYSGQGEGYTF. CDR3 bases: TGTGCCAGCAGTTACTCGGGACAGGGAGAAGGCTACACCTTC.

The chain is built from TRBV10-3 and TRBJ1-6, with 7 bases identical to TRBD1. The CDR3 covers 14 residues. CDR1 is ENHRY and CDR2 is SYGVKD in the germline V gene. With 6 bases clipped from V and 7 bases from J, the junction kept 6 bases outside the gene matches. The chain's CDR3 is CAISLGQDNSPLHF. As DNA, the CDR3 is TGTGCCATCAGCCTCGGACAGGACAATTCACCCCTCCACTTT.

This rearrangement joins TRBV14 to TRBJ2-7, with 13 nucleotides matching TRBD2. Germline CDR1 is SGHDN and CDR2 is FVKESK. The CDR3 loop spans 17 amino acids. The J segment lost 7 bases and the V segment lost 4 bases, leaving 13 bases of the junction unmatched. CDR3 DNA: TGTGCCAGCAGCCCCCCAAGACTAGCGGGAGGTCGAGGAGAGCAGTACTTC. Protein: CASSPPRLAGGRGEQYF.

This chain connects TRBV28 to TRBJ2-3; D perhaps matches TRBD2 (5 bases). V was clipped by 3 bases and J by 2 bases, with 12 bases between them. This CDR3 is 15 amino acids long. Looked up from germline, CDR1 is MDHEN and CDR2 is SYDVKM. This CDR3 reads CASSLVRLATDTQYF. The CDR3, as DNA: TGTGCCAGCAGTTTGGTTAGGCTAGCCACAGATACGCAGTATTTT.